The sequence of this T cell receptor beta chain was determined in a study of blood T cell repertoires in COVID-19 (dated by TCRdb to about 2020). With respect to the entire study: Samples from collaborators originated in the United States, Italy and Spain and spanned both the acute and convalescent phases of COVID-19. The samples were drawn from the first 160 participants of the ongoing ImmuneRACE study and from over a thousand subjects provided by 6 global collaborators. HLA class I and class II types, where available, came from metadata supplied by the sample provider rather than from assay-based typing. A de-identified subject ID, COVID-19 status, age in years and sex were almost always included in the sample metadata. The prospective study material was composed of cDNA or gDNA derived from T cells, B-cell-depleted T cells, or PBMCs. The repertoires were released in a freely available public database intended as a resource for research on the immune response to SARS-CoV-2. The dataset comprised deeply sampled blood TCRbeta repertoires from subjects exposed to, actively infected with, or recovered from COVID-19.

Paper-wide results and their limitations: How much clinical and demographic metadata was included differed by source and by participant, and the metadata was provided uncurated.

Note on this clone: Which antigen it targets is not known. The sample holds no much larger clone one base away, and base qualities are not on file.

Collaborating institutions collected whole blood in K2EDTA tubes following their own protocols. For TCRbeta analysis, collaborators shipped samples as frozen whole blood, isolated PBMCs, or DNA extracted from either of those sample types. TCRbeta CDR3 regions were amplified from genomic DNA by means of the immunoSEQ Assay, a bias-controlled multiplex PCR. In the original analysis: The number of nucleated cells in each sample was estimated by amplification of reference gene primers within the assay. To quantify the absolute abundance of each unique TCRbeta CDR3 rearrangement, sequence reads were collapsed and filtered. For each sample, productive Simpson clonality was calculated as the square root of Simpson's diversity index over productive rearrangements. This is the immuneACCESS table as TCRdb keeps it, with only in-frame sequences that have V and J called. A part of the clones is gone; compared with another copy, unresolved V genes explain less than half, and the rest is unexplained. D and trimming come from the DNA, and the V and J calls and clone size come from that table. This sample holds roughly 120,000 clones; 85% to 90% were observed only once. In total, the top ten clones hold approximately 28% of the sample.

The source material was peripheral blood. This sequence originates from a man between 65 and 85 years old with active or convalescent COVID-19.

CDR3 loop: CASSLGGGDNSPLHF. In nucleotides, the sequence is TGTGCCAGCAGCTTAGGGGGGGGAGACAATTCACCCCTCCACTTT. The chain is assembled from TRBV7-9 and TRBJ1-6, and TRBD1 may be the D gene, going by 5 matching bases. V drops 1 base and J drops 7 bases, leaving 11 bases in between. From a lookup of the germline V gene (reference sequence), CDR1 and CDR2 are SEHNR and FQNEAQ. Inclusive of the bounding cysteine and phenylalanine, the CDR3 is 15 residues long. The kept DNA is CDR3 alone, 45 bases in frame from the first base.